One and the same sample provided the 29 T cell receptor beta chains below, sequenced in a study of CD8+ T cells in alopecia areata. Noted treatment: oral pan-JAK inhibitor, 5-10 mg twice daily. Extracted RNA was reverse transcribed into cDNA, the sequencing template. The assay was immunoSEQ multiplex PCR, and TCRdb's table has in-frame clones only and misses some. Of some 210,000 clones in the sample, around 66% were seen once. This material consisted of CD4+ T cells sorted from blood, taken at roughly week 45, from a patient treated with tofacitinib. These receptor sequences come from a human donor with alopecia areata.

This clone was counted at least ten times. The chain combines TRBV2 with TRBJ1-5, with 9 positions matching TRBD1. The CDR3 is made up of 14 amino acids. V shed 6 bases, J shed 7 bases, and the junction held 7 bases outside the gene matches. CDR1 SNHLY and CDR2 FYNNEI come from the germline V gene. The CDR3 DNA is TGTGCCAGCAGGTTACAGGGGGCTCGGCAGCCCCAGCATTTT. It yields the protein CASRLQGARQPQHF.

This chain uses TRBV29-1 with TRBJ1-2; D uncertain. The V end lost 4 bases, the J end lost 0 bases, and 6 bases lay between the germline ends. This CDR3 comprises 12 residues. Germline-derived CDR1 and CDR2 are SQVTM and ANQGSEA. In DNA form, the CDR3 reads TGCAGCGTTGTGGAGACTAACTATGGCTACACCTTC. Its translation: CSVVETNYGYTF.

The sample holds one count of this clone. The chain is built from TRBV27 and TRBJ1-2; 7 bases are shared with TRBD1. The CDR3 consists of 14 residues. The germline V gene has CDR1 MNHEY and CDR2 SMNVEV (reference sequence). V dropped 7 bases and J dropped 2; count of bases not matched to a gene: 7. The CDR3 nucleotides read TGTGCCAGCACTGGCGCAGGGGGGAACTATGGCTACACCTTC. Its translation is CASTGAGGNYGYTF.

The DNA for the CDR3 is TGCAGCGTCAGAATCCCAACTAATGAAAAACTGTTTTTT. Translating gives CSVRIPTNEKLFF. V and J are TRBV29-1 and TRBJ1-4; D is unresolved. The germline CDR1 and CDR2 sequences are SQVTM and ANQGSEA. V was shortened by 6 bases and J by 0 bases, with 8 bases between the two germline ends. The CDR3 has 13 residues.

The CDR3 DNA sequence: TGCGCCAGCAGCCAAGGGGGCTCGTTGGGGGGACGTACTGAAGCTTTCTTT. Encoded protein: CASSQGGSLGGRTEAFF. This chain uses TRBV4-3 with TRBJ1-1; perhaps TRBD1 as D (5 bases). Per the germline V gene, CDR1 is LGHNA and CDR2 is YSLEER. The CDR3 has 17 residues. Trimming removed 1 base from V and 5 bases from J, with 20 bases in between.

This chain uses TRBV13 with TRBJ2-7, with TRBD1 identical over 9 bases. The germline V gene encodes CDR1 PRHDT and CDR2 FYEKMQ (reference sequence). V lost 5 bases and J lost 2; bases outside the gene matches: 4. The CDR3 consists of 14 residues. CDR3 in amino acids: CASSTRTGAYEQYF. The CDR3 nucleotides read TGTGCCAGCAGCACGAGGACAGGGGCCTACGAGCAGTACTTC.

The chain combines TRBV20-1 with TRBJ2-1; D remains ambiguous. Germline V gives CDR1 DFQATT, CDR2 SNEGSKA (reference sequence). Between the trimmed V and J ends, which lost 3 bases and 10 bases, there was a span of 10 bases. The CDR3 is made up of 11 amino acids. CDR3 sequence: CSARVKTEQFF. The CDR3 DNA follows: TGCAGTGCTAGGGTTAAGACAGAGCAGTTCTTC.

Concerning this clone itself: An end of the junction differs from the germline gene, which may be a read error. This sequence joins TRBV5-8 and TRBJ2-5; D may be TRBD2 (5 bases). The CDR3 covers 14 residues. Germline V gene sequence: CDR1 SGHTS, CDR2 YDEGEE. The CDR3 region is CASSRWRNQETQYF. CDR3 DNA: TGTGCCAGCAGTCGGTGGAGGAACCAGGAGACCCAGTACTTC.

There are a few counts of this clone. The chain carries TRBV30 and TRBJ2-2; D is unresolved. This CDR3 contains 13 residues. V was clipped by 3 bases and J by 1 base, with 6 bases between them. The germline V gene has CDR1 GTSNPN and CDR2 SVGIG (reference sequence). CDR3 amino acids: CAWRFGNTGELFF. The CDR3, as DNA: TGTGCCTGGAGATTCGGGAACACCGGGGAGCTGTTTTTT.

The rearrangement uses TRBV30 and TRBJ2-2; D gene uncertain. V lost 0 bases to trimming and J lost 6 bases, with 11 bases between them. This CDR3 is built from 14 residues. The germline CDR1 and CDR2 sequences are GTSNPN and SVGIG (reference sequence). The CDR3 loop reads CAWSVILRAGELFF. CDR3 coding DNA: TGTGCCTGGAGTGTAATTTTAAGGGCCGGGGAGCTGTTTTTT.

In nucleotides, the CDR3 is TGCGCCAGCGCGGTGCGCGGGGGCACAGATACGCAGTATTTT. This codes for CASAVRGGTDTQYF. The chain links TRBV5-1 to TRBJ2-3; tentative D call: TRBD2 (6 bases). Germline V gene sequence: CDR1 SGHRS, CDR2 YFSETQ. V dropped 7 bases and J dropped 1 base, with 13 bases sitting between them. The CDR3 runs to 14 residues.

The V and J genes are TRBV5-1 and TRBJ2-5; 7 positions match TRBD1. With V trimmed by 4 bases and J by 3 bases, 6 bases remained unmatched. Germline loops: CDR1 SGHRS, CDR2 YFSETQ. This CDR3 region has 14 residues. CDR3 in amino acids: CASSVGQVEETQYF. In DNA, the CDR3 is TGCGCCAGCAGCGTAGGACAGGTAGAAGAGACCCAGTACTTC.

The rearrangement joins TRBV19 to TRBJ2-5, with D possibly TRBD1 on 5 matching bases. The CDR3 extends over 18 amino acids. Trimming stripped 5 bases from V and 7 bases from J, with 29 bases between. Germline V CDR1 and CDR2: LNHDA, SQIVND (reference sequence). The CDR3 loop reads CASSPPLHRLDIAVTQYF. The CDR3 coding sequence is TGTGCCAGTAGTCCTCCGCTCCACCGATTGGACATTGCGGTGACCCAGTACTTC.

This chain connects TRBV5-1 to TRBJ2-1, with a possible D match to TRBD2 (6 bases). The CDR3 has 16 amino acids. V lost 4 bases, J lost 8 bases, and 22 bases lay in between. In germline, CDR1 is SGHRS, CDR2 YFSETQ. The CDR3 region is CASSPLQSGVADEQFF. CDR3 in DNA: TGCGCCAGCAGCCCATTGCAATCTGGAGTAGCGGATGAGCAGTTCTTC.

The table lists this clone with a few counts. This chain links TRBV11-2 with TRBJ2-3; no clear D. The length of the CDR3 is 12 residues. Germline CDR1 SGHAT, CDR2 FQNNGV. Trimming took 5 bases from V and 9 from J, leaving 12 bases between them. In DNA form, the CDR3 reads TGTGCCAGCAGCCCCCTTCGGGCGACGCAGTATTTT. It translates to CASSPLRATQYF.

The genes are TRBV5-1 and TRBJ2-2, with TRBD2 as a possible D gene (6 bases). Germline V gives CDR1 SGHRS, CDR2 YFSETQ. The CDR3 contains 18 residues. The V gene lost 4 bases and the J gene lost 4 bases, with 23 bases spanning the gap. CDR3 nucleotides: TGCGCCAGCAGCGTGGGACTCCTTCCCACATCACCCACCGGGGAGCTGTTTTTT. Translating it yields CASSVGLLPTSPTGELFF.

A remark on this clone: Other DNA sequences from this sample encode an identical CDR3 as well. The CDR3 nucleotides are TGTGCCACCAGCAGACCTAGGGCGAACACTGAAGCTTTCTTT. Encoded protein: CATSRPRANTEAFF. The chain has TRBV15 and TRBJ1-1; D is unresolved. The germline V gene has CDR1 LNHNV and CDR2 YYDKDF (reference sequence). This CDR3 has 14 amino acids. Trimming stripped 2 bases from V and 1 base from J, with 8 bases between.

In DNA form, the CDR3 reads TGTGCCACCAGCAGGGAACAGGGATATGGCTACACCTTC. This codes for CATSREQGYGYTF. The chain recombines TRBV15 with TRBJ1-2; tentative D call: TRBD1 (6 bases). The CDR3 sequence is 13 residues long. Germline V gives CDR1 LNHNV, CDR2 YYDKDF (reference sequence). V lost 3 bases to trimming and J lost 5 bases, with 10 bases between them.

The chain joins TRBV4-3 to TRBJ2-1, with D possibly being TRBD1 or TRBD2 (5 bases each). The CDR3 spans 14 residues. The germline V gene encodes CDR1 LGHNA and CDR2 YSLEER. Trimming removed 0 bases at V and 7 bases at J, with 10 bases between. This chain's CDR3 is CASSQDRWGNEQFF. Written as DNA, the CDR3 is TGCGCCAGCAGCCAAGATAGGTGGGGGAATGAGCAGTTCTTC.

There are a few counts of this clone. The chain recombines TRBV29-1 with TRBJ2-3; D is unclear. CDR3 length: 13 residues. The germline V and J ends were trimmed by 3 bases and 0 bases, with 7 bases remaining between them. From germline, CDR1 is SQVTM and CDR2 ANQGSEA. The CDR3 sequence is CSVDESSTDTQYF. The CDR3 DNA is TGCAGCGTTGATGAGTCTAGCACAGATACGCAGTATTTT.

The sample holds a few counts of this clone. This chain uses TRBV30 with TRBJ1-1, with 7 bases lining up with TRBD1. The CDR3 is 13 amino acids. Germline V CDR1 and CDR2: GTSNPN, SVGIG (reference sequence). Germline trimming cut 5 bases from V and 5 bases from J; bases unmatched to any gene: 8. The CDR3 DNA reads TGTGCCTGGCAGACAGGGCCGGGAACTGAAGCTTTCTTT. Translating it yields CAWQTGPGTEAFF. The complete variable domain, with remaining parts taken from reference TRBV30 and TRBJ1-1, reads SQTIHQWPATLVQPVGSPLSLECTVEGTSNPNLYWYRQAAGRGLQLLFYSVGIGQISSEVPQNLSASRPQDRQFILSSKKLLLSDSGFYLCAWQTGPGTEAFFGQGTRLTVV.

The chain recombines TRBV29-1 with TRBJ1-2; maybe TRBD1 (5 bases). V was shortened by 2 bases and J by 4 bases, with 11 bases between the two germline ends. The CDR3 contains 13 residues. Germline V CDR1 and CDR2: SQVTM, ANQGSEA. The chain's CDR3 is CSVEQGGFYGYTF. In DNA form, the CDR3 reads TGCAGCGTTGAACAGGGAGGCTTCTATGGCTACACCTTC.

The chain joins TRBV29-1 to TRBJ1-2; 7 bases are a match to TRBD1. The CDR3 loop spans 13 amino acids. V was clipped by 7 bases and J by 4 bases; unmatched bases: 9. CDR1 and CDR2 from the germline V gene are SQVTM and ANQGSEA. The CDR3, as DNA: TGCAGCGGTGATTTAGGGGGCGGCTATGGCTACACCTTC. Protein sequence: CSGDLGGGYGYTF.

The chain recombines TRBV29-1 with TRBJ2-1; TRBD2 is a possible D gene (6 bases). Trimming stripped 7 bases from V and 8 bases from J, with 15 bases between. Germline V gene sequence: CDR1 SQVTM, CDR2 ANQGSEA. CDR3 length equals 12 residues. The CDR3 sequence is CSAGGGYDEQFF. The CDR3 coding sequence is TGCAGCGCCGGTGGAGGGTATGATGAGCAGTTCTTC.

The gene calls are TRBV27 and TRBJ2-7; D might be TRBD1 or TRBD2, each matching 5 bases. The V gene's germline CDR1 is MNHEY and CDR2 SMNVEV (reference sequence). CDR3 length: 13 amino acids. The germline V and J ends were trimmed by 2 bases and 3 bases, with 8 bases remaining between them. CDR3 sequence (DNA): TGTGCCAGCAGTTTAGGGGGTTACTACGAGCAGTACTTC. Encoded protein: CASSLGGYYEQYF.

DNA for the CDR3: TGTGCCAGCCGACCCCAAGGCAGAATGAACACTGAAGCTTTCTTT. It is translated as CASRPQGRMNTEAFF. The chain joins TRBV25-1 to TRBJ1-1, with D unclear. The CDR3 runs to 15 residues. Per the germline V gene, CDR1 is MGHDK and CDR2 is SYGVNS. Trimming removed 8 bases from V and 0 bases from J, with 16 bases in between.

The chain couples TRBV27 to TRBJ1-3, with D tentatively TRBD1 (6 bases). This CDR3 contains 16 residues. The germline gives CDR1 MNHEY, CDR2 SMNVEV (reference sequence). V lost 4 bases and J 1 base, leaving 14 bases between the germline ends. The DNA of the CDR3 is TGTGCCAGCAGTTCCCAGGCCACAGGGTCTGGAAACACCATATATTTT. This gives the protein CASSSQATGSGNTIYF.

This clone showed up just a few times. The junction departs from germline at one end; a sequencing error may be responsible. The chain's CDR3 is CATIEPGGHTNF. CDR3 sequence (DNA): TGTGCCACCATAGAACCCGGGGGGCATACTAACTTC. This chain joins TRBV10-3 and TRBJ2-7; tentatively, D is TRBD2 (7 bases). Germline-derived CDR1 and CDR2 are ENHRY and SYGVKD. This CDR3 has 12 amino acids.

About this clone: Additional DNA sequences in this sample encode the identical CDR3. The V gene is TRBV5-1, the J gene TRBJ2-3; TRBD2 matches at 8 bases. The germline V gene encodes CDR1 SGHRS and CDR2 YFSETQ. The V and J ends lost 2 bases and 1 base, in that order; junction bases with no gene match: 0. The length of the CDR3 is 14 residues. The CDR3 loop is CASSFSGGTDTQYF. The CDR3 coding sequence is TGCGCCAGCAGCTTTAGCGGGGGCACAGATACGCAGTATTTT.